This T cell receptor (beta chain) emerged from a study of OX40 agonist ivuxolimab in advanced cancers. Study summary: It was ivuxolimab, an agonistic anti-OX40 (CD134) antibody, that patients were treated with.

Findings of the study overall: There was clonal expansion of CD4+ and CD8+ blood T cells by week 6 at 0.1 to 3.0 mg/kg.

TCRdb keeps only in-frame clones here, not all; method: immunoSEQ multiplex PCR. Of about 82,000 clones in the sample, roughly 86% were seen once. Concerning this clone: Its antigen is still unknown.

The V gene's germline CDR1 is SGHTA and CDR2 FQGNSA. The CDR3 runs to 15 residues. With 4 bases removed from V and 6 bases from J, the gap between germline ends came to 18 bases. The chain joins TRBV7-2 to TRBJ1-2, with D perhaps TRBD1 (5 bases). This material consisted of CD4+ or CD8+ T cells sorted from blood, taken in a trial of the OX40 agonist ivuxolimab. This receptor was identified in an adult with an advanced solid tumor such as melanoma, head and neck, liver or kidney cancer. The CDR3 sequence: CASSSTGWGRDGYTF. The CDR3 nucleotides read TGTGCCAGCAGCTCGACGGGGTGGGGACGAGATGGCTACACCTTC.